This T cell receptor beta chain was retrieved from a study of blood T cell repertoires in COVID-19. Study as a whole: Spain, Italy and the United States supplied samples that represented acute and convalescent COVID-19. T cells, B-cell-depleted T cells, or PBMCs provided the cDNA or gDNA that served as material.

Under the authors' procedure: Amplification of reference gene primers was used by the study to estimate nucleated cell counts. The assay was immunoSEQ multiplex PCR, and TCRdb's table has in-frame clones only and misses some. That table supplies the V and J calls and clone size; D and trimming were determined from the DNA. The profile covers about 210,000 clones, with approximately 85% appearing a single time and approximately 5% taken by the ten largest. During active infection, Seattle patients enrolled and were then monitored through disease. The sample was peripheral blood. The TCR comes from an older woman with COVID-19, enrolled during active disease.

CDR3: CASSLVSGTGNTIYF. CDR3 DNA: TGTGCCAGCAGCTTAGTCTCAGGGACTGGAAACACCATATATTTT. J is TRBJ1-3 and V is TRBV7-2, with D tentatively TRBD1 (5 bases). V was pared by 1 base and J by 2 bases, with 9 bases between. The CDR3 is 15 amino acids. The germline CDR1 and CDR2 sequences are SGHTA and FQGNSA.